This section outlines one TCR beta chain sequence together with its context. Its target is unknown. 5'RACE with constant-segment primers built TCRalpha and TCRbeta cDNA libraries with UMIs. Using its own MiXCR run on the 5' RACE reads, TCRdb lists one record per CDR3 protein. The sample includes around 250,000 distinct CDR3 sequences, approximately 15% seen only once; the top ten take roughly 21%. This sample was included in a study of T-cell memory formation after mild COVID-19. Study-level results: Several responding clones turned up in pre-infection memory, indicating that cross-reactive memory may have taken part. From day 15 to 85, contracting clones were balanced between CD4 and CD8, whereas later expanders leaned toward CD4+.

Germline values: CDR1 SEHNR, CDR2 FQNEAQ (reference sequence). The CDR3 totals 14 residues. V lost 5 bases and J lost 3; bases outside the gene matches: 6. The rearrangement uses TRBV7-9 and TRBJ1-1; 7 bases are shared with TRBD1. Sequencing input: PBMCs or a T cell subset sorted from them (not recorded which). The sequence came from a man between 18 and 35 years old who had mild COVID-19 (a few samples of this study predate the infection). Cell type and time point are not known. Here the CDR3 reads CASSPRGSDTEAFF. The DNA for the CDR3 is TGTGCCAGCAGCCCCAGGGGGTCGGACACTGAAGCTTTCTTT.